This T cell receptor beta chain was sequenced in a study of cytotoxic CD8 clonotypes in ibrutinib-treated CLL. Study details: The subjects consisted of 11 to 12 relapsed/refractory and 15 treatment-naive individuals, with approximately 18 IGHV unmutated.

The data were produced by immunoSEQ multiplex PCR, yet TCRdb's version contains in-frame clones alone and is incomplete. Among over 45,000 clones listed, roughly 50% were seen once. Losses at the gene ends were 3 bases for V and 9 bases for J; bases not matched to a gene: 12. Germline lookup yields CDR1 SGDLS and CDR2 YYNGEE. The CDR3 is 16 residues long. The material was PBMCs, obtained at disease progression, from a patient treated with ibrutinib. The sequence was collected from a human donor with chronic lymphocytic leukemia. The rearrangement uses TRBV9 and TRBJ2-1, with 10 bases aligning to TRBD2. CDR3 protein: CASSAPLAGVIGEQFF. The DNA for the CDR3 is TGTGCCAGCAGCGCACCGCTAGCGGGAGTAATAGGTGAGCAGTTCTTC.